The rows below give T cell receptor beta chains drawn from one sample of a study of blood T cell repertoires in COVID-19. TCRdb keeps only in-frame clones here, not all; method: immunoSEQ multiplex PCR. The sample holds a few hundred thousand clones, about 88% seen once. Specimen: peripheral blood. The receptors originated from a woman in her thirties or forties who had recovered from COVID-19. Each CDR3 is given with its conserved first and last residue. Fields, in order: D gene, J gene, clone size, V gene, CDR3 DNA, CDR3 protein. A D gene is named only where the DNA matches it firmly. Expanded clones are given a class, and other clones once, few, many or no size at all.

d_gene: TRBD2; j_gene: TRBJ2-4; abundance: -; v_gene: TRBV7-2; CDR3nt: TGTGCCAGCAGCCCCACTAGCGGGCCCGCCAAAAACATTCAGTACTTC; CDR3aa: CASSPTSGPAKNIQYF
d_gene: TRBD1; j_gene: TRBJ1-2; abundance: -; v_gene: TRBV5-4; CDR3nt: TGTGCCAGCAGCTTACCGGACAGGTGGAGACGTAGGGGCTACACCTTC; CDR3aa: CASSLPDRWRRRGYTF
d_gene: -; j_gene: TRBJ1-6; abundance: few; v_gene: TRBV30; CDR3nt: TGTGCCTGGAGTGGGGGCGCCAATTCACCCCTCCACTTT; CDR3aa: CAWSGGANSPLHF
d_gene: -; j_gene: TRBJ2-7; abundance: -; v_gene: TRBV5-4; CDR3nt: TGTGCCAGCAGCTTGGGGCCAGAGCAGTACTTC; CDR3aa: CASSLGPEQYF
d_gene: -; j_gene: TRBJ2-7; abundance: -; v_gene: TRBV9; CDR3nt: TGTGCCAGCAGCGTAGAGGGGGGGCCGGCCTACGAGCAGTACTTC; CDR3aa: CASSVEGGPAYEQYF
d_gene: -; j_gene: TRBJ1-1; abundance: -; v_gene: TRBV7-9; CDR3nt: TGTGCCAGCAGCTTAGGAGGTCGGGACACTGAAGCTTTCTTT; CDR3aa: CASSLGGRDTEAFF
d_gene: TRBD1; j_gene: TRBJ1-1; abundance: -; v_gene: TRBV5-4; CDR3nt: TGTGCCAGCAGCTCGGGACAGTCGAACACTGAAGCTTTCTTT; CDR3aa: CASSSGQSNTEAFF
d_gene: -; j_gene: TRBJ2-3; abundance: once; v_gene: TRBV27; CDR3nt: TGTGCCAGCGGGCTTGGGCAGTATTTT; CDR3aa: CASGLGQYF
d_gene: TRBD1; j_gene: TRBJ2-5; abundance: -; v_gene: TRBV27; CDR3nt: TGTGCCAGCACCACAGGGGTGGGGGAGACCCAGTACTTC; CDR3aa: CASTTGVGETQYF
d_gene: -; j_gene: TRBJ1-2; abundance: -; v_gene: TRBV20-1; CDR3nt: TGCAGTGCTAGGGCTGTGCTGGGCTACACCTTC; CDR3aa: CSARAVLGYTF
d_gene: -; j_gene: TRBJ2-3; abundance: once; v_gene: TRBV30; CDR3nt: TGTGCCTCCGGGGGAGCTACGCAGTATTTT; CDR3aa: CASGGATQYF
d_gene: -; j_gene: TRBJ1-1; abundance: -; v_gene: TRBV29-1; CDR3nt: TGCAGCGTGGGGGGGGCCGGGAACACTGAAGCTTTCTTT; CDR3aa: CSVGGAGNTEAFF
d_gene: -; j_gene: TRBJ2-7; abundance: -; v_gene: TRBV2; CDR3nt: TGTGCCAGCTCTCCCCGACTGGCCGGCGAGCAGTACTTC; CDR3aa: CASSPRLAGEQYF
d_gene: -; j_gene: TRBJ2-7; abundance: -; v_gene: TRBV14; CDR3nt: TGTGCCAGCAGCCAGTCCGGTGGGGGCCCCAGAGAGCAGTACTTC; CDR3aa: CASSQSGGGPREQYF
d_gene: TRBD1; j_gene: TRBJ1-4; abundance: -; v_gene: TRBV7-2; CDR3nt: TGTGCCAGCAGCTTAGACTTGGGCAGGGGGTGGGAAAAACTGTTTTTT; CDR3aa: CASSLDLGRGWEKLFF
d_gene: TRBD1; j_gene: TRBJ1-1; abundance: once; v_gene: TRBV4-2; CDR3nt: TGTGCCAGCAGCCAGGCCGGACAGGGGGGAACTGAAGCTTTCTTT; CDR3aa: CASSQAGQGGTEAFF
d_gene: TRBD1; j_gene: TRBJ1-5; abundance: -; v_gene: TRBV7-9; CDR3nt: TGTGCCAGCAGCTCGGGACAGGCCCATCAGCCCCAGCATTTT; CDR3aa: CASSSGQAHQPQHF
d_gene: TRBD1; j_gene: TRBJ1-2; abundance: -; v_gene: TRBV29-1; CDR3nt: TGCAGCGTTCCGACAGGGGGCTGGGGCTACACCTTC; CDR3aa: CSVPTGGWGYTF
d_gene: -; j_gene: TRBJ1-1; abundance: -; v_gene: TRBV4-1; CDR3nt: TGCGCCAGCAGCCAAGTGAAGGGGATAGGGAACACTGAAGCTTTCTTT; CDR3aa: CASSQVKGIGNTEAFF
d_gene: TRBD1; j_gene: TRBJ2-2; abundance: once; v_gene: TRBV19; CDR3nt: TGTGCCAGTAGTGCCTGGGACAGCCGATCCACCGGGGAGCTGTTTTTT; CDR3aa: CASSAWDSRSTGELFF
d_gene: TRBD1; j_gene: TRBJ1-3; abundance: -; v_gene: TRBV5-1; CDR3nt: TGCGCCAGCGGACAGGGTTCTGGAAACACCATATATTTT; CDR3aa: CASGQGSGNTIYF
d_gene: -; j_gene: TRBJ1-3; abundance: -; v_gene: TRBV7-8; CDR3nt: TGTGCCAGCAGCTCCCTTTTTCGGGAAGGTGGAAACACCATATATTTT; CDR3aa: CASSSLFREGGNTIYF
d_gene: -; j_gene: TRBJ1-5; abundance: -; v_gene: TRBV6-5; CDR3nt: TGTGCCAGCAGTTACGCGCCCTCTCAGCCCCAGCATTTT; CDR3aa: CASSYAPSQPQHF
d_gene: -; j_gene: TRBJ1-2; abundance: once; v_gene: TRBV11-3; CDR3nt: TGTGCCAGCAGACCCACAGCTAACTATGGCTACACCTTC; CDR3aa: CASRPTANYGYTF
d_gene: TRBD2; j_gene: TRBJ2-1; abundance: -; v_gene: TRBV5-4; CDR3nt: TGTGCCAGCAGCTTGGGGGGGGGACTGAGCTCCTACAATGAGCAGTTCTTC; CDR3aa: CASSLGGGLSSYNEQFF
d_gene: -; j_gene: TRBJ2-5; abundance: -; v_gene: TRBV6-9; CDR3nt: TGTGCCAGCAGTTATTGGGGCAGCGGGGAGACCCAGTACTTC; CDR3aa: CASSYWGSGETQYF
d_gene: -; j_gene: TRBJ1-1; abundance: -; v_gene: TRBV30; CDR3nt: TGTGCCTGGAAACAGGAGAACACTGAAGCTTTCTTT; CDR3aa: CAWKQENTEAFF
d_gene: TRBD2; j_gene: TRBJ2-1; abundance: -; v_gene: TRBV4-3; CDR3nt: TGCGCCAGCAGCCAAGAGGGGGGGAGCTCCTACAATGAGCAGTTCTTC; CDR3aa: CASSQEGGSSYNEQFF
d_gene: -; j_gene: TRBJ1-2; abundance: -; v_gene: TRBV24-1; CDR3nt: TGTGCCACCAGTGATGGACACAGCGGCTACACCTTC; CDR3aa: CATSDGHSGYTF
d_gene: TRBD2; j_gene: TRBJ2-1; abundance: few; v_gene: TRBV5-1; CDR3nt: TGCGCCAGCACCCCGGGACTAGCGGGAGATGGGGACAATGAGCAGTTCTTC; CDR3aa: CASTPGLAGDGDNEQFF
d_gene: -; j_gene: TRBJ1-6; abundance: -; v_gene: TRBV7-6; CDR3nt: TGTGCCAGCAGCTTAGAAGCGGGGGAGGATTCACCCCTCCACTTT; CDR3aa: CASSLEAGEDSPLHF
d_gene: -; j_gene: TRBJ2-7; abundance: -; v_gene: TRBV11-1; CDR3nt: TGTGCCAGCAGCCCGTCCTCCTACGAGCAGTACTTC; CDR3aa: CASSPSSYEQYF
d_gene: TRBD2; j_gene: TRBJ2-3; abundance: once; v_gene: TRBV6-5; CDR3nt: TGTGCCAGCACCCCCCTAGCGGGAGTAGGTGATACGCAGTATTTT; CDR3aa: CASTPLAGVGDTQYF
d_gene: TRBD2; j_gene: TRBJ2-4; abundance: -; v_gene: TRBV5-4; CDR3nt: TGTGCCAGCAGACCTAGCGGAGAGGACATTCAGTACTTC; CDR3aa: CASRPSGEDIQYF
d_gene: TRBD2; j_gene: TRBJ2-7; abundance: -; v_gene: TRBV7-2; CDR3nt: TGTGCCAGCAGGACTAGCGGGAGGTACGAGCAGTACTTC; CDR3aa: CASRTSGRYEQYF
d_gene: -; j_gene: TRBJ1-4; abundance: -; v_gene: TRBV14; CDR3nt: TGTGCCAGCAGCCCCCATGGAGGGTTGCGGGGGCCGAATGAAAAACTGTTTTTT; CDR3aa: CASSPHGGLRGPNEKLFF
d_gene: TRBD1; j_gene: TRBJ1-1; abundance: -; v_gene: TRBV7-9; CDR3nt: TGTGCCAGCAGACCCGACGGGACAGGGTCCGAAGCTTTCTTT; CDR3aa: CASRPDGTGSEAFF
d_gene: TRBD2; j_gene: TRBJ2-7; abundance: -; v_gene: TRBV11-1; CDR3nt: TGTGCCAGCACCCCGGGGGGGACCATCCCCTACGAGCAGTACTTC; CDR3aa: CASTPGGTIPYEQYF
d_gene: -; j_gene: TRBJ1-4; abundance: -; v_gene: TRBV4-3; CDR3nt: TGCGCCAGCAGCCAAGATGGAGGGAGGAAACTGTTTTTT; CDR3aa: CASSQDGGRKLFF
d_gene: -; j_gene: TRBJ2-7; abundance: few; v_gene: TRBV25-1; CDR3nt: TGTGCCAGCAGTGAATCCTGGGGGCCCTACGAGCAGTACTTC; CDR3aa: CASSESWGPYEQYF
d_gene: -; j_gene: TRBJ1-6; abundance: -; v_gene: TRBV11-3; CDR3nt: TGTGCCAGCAGCTTAGGGACAAAGGGTTCACCCCTCCACTTT; CDR3aa: CASSLGTKGSPLHF
d_gene: -; j_gene: TRBJ1-2; abundance: -; v_gene: TRBV27; CDR3nt: TGTGCCAGCAGTCCCCACAGGGCCGCTAACTATGGCTACACCTTC; CDR3aa: CASSPHRAANYGYTF
d_gene: TRBD1; j_gene: TRBJ2-1; abundance: -; v_gene: TRBV7-2; CDR3nt: TGTGCCAGCAGCTTCCTGACAGGGGGCTCCTACAATGAGCAGTTCTTC; CDR3aa: CASSFLTGGSYNEQFF
d_gene: TRBD1; j_gene: TRBJ2-5; abundance: -; v_gene: TRBV2; CDR3nt: TGTGCCAGCAGTGGCAGGGGGCCAGAGACCCAGTACTTC; CDR3aa: CASSGRGPETQYF
d_gene: -; j_gene: TRBJ1-2; abundance: few; v_gene: TRBV6-1; CDR3nt: TGTGCCAGCAGTGATCTAGGGGAGGTCTATGGCTACACCTTC; CDR3aa: CASSDLGEVYGYTF
d_gene: TRBD1; j_gene: TRBJ2-3; abundance: -; v_gene: TRBV6-4; CDR3nt: TGTGCCAGCAGGGGGACAGGGGGGGTTTGGGATACGCAGTATTTT; CDR3aa: CASRGTGGVWDTQYF
d_gene: TRBD1; j_gene: TRBJ1-2; abundance: -; v_gene: TRBV28; CDR3nt: TGTGCCAGCAGTCCTCAGGACAGGGGGCTTGGGCGCTACACCTTC; CDR3aa: CASSPQDRGLGRYTF
d_gene: -; j_gene: TRBJ2-2; abundance: -; v_gene: TRBV6-2/TRBV6-3; CDR3nt: TGTGCCAGCAGTTACCCCGCCGCGCCCCGCCACTTT; CDR3aa: CASSYPAAPRHF
d_gene: TRBD2; j_gene: TRBJ2-1; abundance: -; v_gene: TRBV6-5; CDR3nt: TGTGCCAGCAGTTCCCGCCGACTAGCGGGAGGTGAGCAGTTCTTC; CDR3aa: CASSSRRLAGGEQFF
d_gene: -; j_gene: TRBJ1-1; abundance: -; v_gene: TRBV5-1; CDR3nt: TGCGCCAGCAGCTTGGCCATTGGGGCCCACACTGAAGCTTTCTTT; CDR3aa: CASSLAIGAHTEAFF
d_gene: TRBD1; j_gene: TRBJ2-7; abundance: -; v_gene: TRBV29-1; CDR3nt: TGCAGCGTCCACGGGACAGGGAAGCCCTACGAGCAGTACTTC; CDR3aa: CSVHGTGKPYEQYF